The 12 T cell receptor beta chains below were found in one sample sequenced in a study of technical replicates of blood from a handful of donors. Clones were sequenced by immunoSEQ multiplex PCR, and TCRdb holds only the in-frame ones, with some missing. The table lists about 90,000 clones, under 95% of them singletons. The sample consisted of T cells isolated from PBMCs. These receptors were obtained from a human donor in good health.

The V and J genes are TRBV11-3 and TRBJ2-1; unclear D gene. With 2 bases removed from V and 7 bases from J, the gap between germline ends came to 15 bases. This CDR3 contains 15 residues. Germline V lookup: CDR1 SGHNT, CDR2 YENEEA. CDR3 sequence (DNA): TGTGCCAGCAGCTTATCCTTTCTAGTATCAAATGAGCAGTTCTTC. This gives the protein CASSLSFLVSNEQFF.

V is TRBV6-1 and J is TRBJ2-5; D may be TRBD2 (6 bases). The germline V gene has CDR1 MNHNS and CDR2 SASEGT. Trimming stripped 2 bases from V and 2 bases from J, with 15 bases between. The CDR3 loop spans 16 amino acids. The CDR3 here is CASSELGGTGQETQYF. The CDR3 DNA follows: TGTGCCAGCAGTGAATTAGGCGGGACGGGACAAGAGACCCAGTACTTC.

The CDR3 nucleotides read TGTGCCAGCAGTACCCCCCTAGCCTTTGAGCAGTTCTTC. This sequence encodes CASSTPLAFEQFF. The chain recombines TRBV6-1 with TRBJ2-1; weak D call: TRBD2 (5 bases). Trimming removed 5 bases from V and 9 bases from J, with 14 bases in between. This CDR3 is built from 13 residues. Germline lookup yields CDR1 MNHNS and CDR2 SASEGT.

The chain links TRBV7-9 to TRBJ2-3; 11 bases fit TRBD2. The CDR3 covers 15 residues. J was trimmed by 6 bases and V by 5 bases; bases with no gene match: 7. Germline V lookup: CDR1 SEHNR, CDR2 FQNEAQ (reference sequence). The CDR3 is CASSQTSGIADTQYF. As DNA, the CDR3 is TGTGCCAGCAGCCAGACTAGCGGGATTGCCGATACGCAGTATTTT.

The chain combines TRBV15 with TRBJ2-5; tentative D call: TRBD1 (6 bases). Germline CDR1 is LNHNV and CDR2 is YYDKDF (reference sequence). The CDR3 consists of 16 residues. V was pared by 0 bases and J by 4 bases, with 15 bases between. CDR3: CATSREDPGAGETQYF. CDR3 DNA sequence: TGTGCCACCAGCAGAGAAGATCCAGGGGCGGGAGAGACCCAGTACTTC. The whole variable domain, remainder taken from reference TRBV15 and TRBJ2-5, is DAMVIQNPRYQVTQFGKPVTLSCSQTLNHNVMYWYQQKSSQAPKLLFHYYDKDFNNEADTPDNFQSRRPNTSFCFLDIRSPGLGDTAMYLCATSREDPGAGETQYFGPGTRLLVL.

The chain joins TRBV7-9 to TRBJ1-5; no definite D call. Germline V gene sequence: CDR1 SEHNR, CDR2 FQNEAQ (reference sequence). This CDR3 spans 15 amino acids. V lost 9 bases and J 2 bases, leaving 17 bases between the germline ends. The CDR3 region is CASRRGTSGNQPQHF. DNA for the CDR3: TGTGCCAGTAGGAGAGGAACTTCTGGCAATCAGCCCCAGCATTTT.

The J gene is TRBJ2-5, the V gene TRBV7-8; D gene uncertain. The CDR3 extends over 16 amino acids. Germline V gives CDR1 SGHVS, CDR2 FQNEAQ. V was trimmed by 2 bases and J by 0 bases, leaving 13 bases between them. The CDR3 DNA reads TGTGCCAGCAGCTTAACCCACCGTACGGACCAAGAGACCCAGTACTTC. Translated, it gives CASSLTHRTDQETQYF.

In DNA, the CDR3 is TGTGCCAGCAGCCAGTCGAGACAGCCGTACGTTGAAAAACTGTTTTTT. Translating gives CASSQSRQPYVEKLFF. The gene calls are TRBV11-3 and TRBJ1-4, with D maybe TRBD1 (5 bases). Germline-derived CDR1 and CDR2 are SGHNT and YENEEA. V was pared by 5 bases and J by 7 bases, with 20 bases between. CDR3 size: 16 residues.

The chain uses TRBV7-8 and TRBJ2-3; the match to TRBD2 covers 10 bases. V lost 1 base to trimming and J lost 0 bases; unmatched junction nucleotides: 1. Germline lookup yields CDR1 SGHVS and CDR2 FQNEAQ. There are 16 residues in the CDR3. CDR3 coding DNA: TGTGCCAGCAGCTTAGTACTAGCGGGAAGCACAGATACGCAGTATTTT. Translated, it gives CASSLVLAGSTDTQYF.

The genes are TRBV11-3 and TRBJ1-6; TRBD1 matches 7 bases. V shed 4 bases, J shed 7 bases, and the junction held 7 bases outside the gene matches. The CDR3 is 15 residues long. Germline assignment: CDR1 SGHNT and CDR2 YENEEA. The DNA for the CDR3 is TGTGCCAGCAGCTGGCGTCGGGACAGCAATTCACCCCTCCACTTT. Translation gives CASSWRRDSNSPLHF. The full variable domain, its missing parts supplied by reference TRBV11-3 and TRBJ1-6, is EAGVVQSPRYKIIEKKQPVAFWCNPISGHNTLYWYLQNLGQGPELLIRYENEEAVDDSQLPKDRFSAERLKGVDSTLKIQPAELGDSAVYLCASSWRRDSNSPLHFGNGTRLTVT.

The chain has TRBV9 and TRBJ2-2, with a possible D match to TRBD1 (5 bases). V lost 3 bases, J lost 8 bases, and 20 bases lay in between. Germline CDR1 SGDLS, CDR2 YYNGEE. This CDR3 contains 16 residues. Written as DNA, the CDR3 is TGTGCCAGCAGCGAGATAGCCGGACATGGGTTGGGGGAGCTGTTTTTT. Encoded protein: CASSEIAGHGLGELFF.

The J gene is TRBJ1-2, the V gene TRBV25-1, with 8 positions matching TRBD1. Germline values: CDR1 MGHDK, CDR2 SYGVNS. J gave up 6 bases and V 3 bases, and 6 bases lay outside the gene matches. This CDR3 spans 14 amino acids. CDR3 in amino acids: CASSERPTGDGYTF. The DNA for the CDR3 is TGTGCCAGCAGTGAGCGACCGACAGGGGATGGCTACACCTTC.